Listed here are 24 T cell receptor beta chains from one sample, sequenced in a study of cytomegalovirus exposure and HLA in healthy donors. It was with 60 Vbeta and 13 Jbeta primers that the PCR ran. Assay used: immunoSEQ multiplex PCR; TCRdb lists only in-frame clones, some missing. The table lists some 130,000 clones. The material sequenced was PBMCs. The origin of the receptors is a young man in good health and CMV-seronegative.

The chain is built from TRBV9 and TRBJ2-3, with 11 bases that match TRBD1. V was pared by 4 bases and J by 6 bases, with 10 bases of the junction left unmatched. Germline CDR1 reads SGDLS; CDR2 reads YYNGEE. The CDR3 spans 16 residues. The CDR3 is CASSPGTGGMVDTQYF. The CDR3 DNA follows: TGTGCCAGCAGCCCAGGGACAGGGGGGATGGTCGATACGCAGTATTTT.

Here the CDR3 reads CASSYVQGRGYTF. In nucleotides, the CDR3 is TGTGCCAGCAGTTACGTCCAGGGCCGTGGCTACACCTTC. This chain connects TRBV6-6 to TRBJ1-2; D may be TRBD1 (5 bases). There are 13 residues in the CDR3. The V and J ends lost 2 bases and 7 bases respectively, with 11 bases between them. Germline V gene sequence: CDR1 MNHNY, CDR2 SVGAGI (reference sequence).

CDR3 coding DNA: TGTGCCAGCAGCCCCACAGTACGGGGTTTGAACACTGAAGCTTTCTTT. It codes for CASSPTVRGLNTEAFF. V is TRBV7-9 and J is TRBJ1-1; D not certain. Germline CDR1 reads SEHNR; CDR2 reads FQNEAQ (reference sequence). V was cut by 5 bases and J by 0 bases, with 16 bases left in between. The CDR3 loop spans 16 amino acids.

V and J are TRBV10-3 and TRBJ2-7; 11 bases match TRBD2. From germline, CDR1 is ENHRY and CDR2 SYGVKD. V shed 5 bases, J shed 2 bases, and the junction held 8 bases outside the gene matches. The CDR3 is 16 residues long. The CDR3 loop reads CAISRGPLAGAYEQYF. CDR3 DNA sequence: TGTGCCATCAGTAGGGGTCCACTAGCGGGAGCCTACGAGCAGTACTTC.

The rearrangement links TRBV6-1 to TRBJ1-5, with D tentatively TRBD1 (6 bases). This CDR3 comprises 14 residues. Trimming pared 0 bases from V and 5 bases from J, leaving 8 bases between. Germline-derived CDR1 and CDR2 are MNHNS and SASEGT. In nucleotides, the CDR3 is TGTGCCAGCAGTGAAGCTTCAGGGGATCAGCCCCAGCATTTT. This codes for CASSEASGDQPQHF.

The chain recombines TRBV12-5 with TRBJ2-3; TRBD2 matches at 11 bases. This CDR3 spans 15 amino acids. Germline CDR1 is LGHNT and CDR2 is FRNRAP. Unmatched junction bases numbered 6, after V lost 6 bases and J lost 4 bases. The CDR3 nucleotides read TGTGCTAGTGGCCCGGGACTAGCGGTCCCAGATACGCAGTATTTT. Translating gives CASGPGLAVPDTQYF.

This chain links TRBV7-3 with TRBJ2-7; weak D call: TRBD2 (6 bases). Germline-derived CDR1 and CDR2 are SGHTA and FQGTGA. The CDR3 spans 12 residues. Trimming removed 5 bases from V and 3 bases from J, with 8 bases in between. For the CDR3, the DNA is TGTGCCAGCAGCACGGGGGACTACGAGCAGTACTTC. This encodes CASSTGDYEQYF.

J is TRBJ2-7 and V is TRBV11-3; D is unclear. Germline-derived CDR1 and CDR2 are SGHNT and YENEEA. The length of the CDR3 is 12 residues. V was pared by 2 bases and J by 2 bases, with 4 bases between. The CDR3 reads CASSLSTYEQYF. DNA for the CDR3: TGTGCCAGCAGCTTAAGCACCTACGAGCAGTACTTC.

The rearrangement uses TRBV7-6 and TRBJ1-5; D is possibly TRBD1 (6 bases). With 1 base removed from V and 0 bases from J, the gap between germline ends came to 10 bases. The CDR3 contains 16 residues. Germline assignment: CDR1 SGHVS and CDR2 FNYEAQ. The CDR3 nucleotides read TGTGCCAGCAGCTTAGGGACAGTTAATAGCAATCAGCCCCAGCATTTT. It is translated as CASSLGTVNSNQPQHF.

This rearrangement joins TRBV19 to TRBJ1-2, with 9 bases lining up with TRBD1. The CDR3 loop spans 18 amino acids. Germline trimming cut 3 bases from V and 4 bases from J; bases unmatched to any gene: 15. In germline, CDR1 is LNHDA, CDR2 SQIVND (reference sequence). This CDR3 is CASSIWGTGRDSTYGYTF. CDR3 coding DNA: TGTGCCAGTAGTATTTGGGGGACAGGGCGCGACTCGACCTATGGCTACACCTTC.

This chain uses TRBV5-6 with TRBJ2-7; no reliable D call. The CDR3 has 13 amino acids. Trimming took 7 bases from V and 0 from J, leaving 11 bases between them. Germline V CDR1 and CDR2: SGHDT, YYEEEE. CDR3 amino acids: CASRLKSSYEQYF. In nucleotides, the CDR3 is TGTGCCAGCCGACTGAAGAGCTCCTACGAGCAGTACTTC.

This chain joins TRBV28 and TRBJ1-2, with D hard to call. Per the germline V gene, CDR1 is MDHEN and CDR2 is SYDVKM. Deletions cut 11 bases from V and 5 bases from J, with 18 bases between. The CDR3 runs to 13 residues. The CDR3 sequence: CAHLRRPGYGYTF. The CDR3 DNA sequence: TGTGCCCACCTCCGCAGGCCCGGATATGGCTACACCTTC.

The chain couples TRBV11-1 to TRBJ2-2; 8 bases are shared with TRBD2. From germline, CDR1 is SGHAT and CDR2 FQDESV (reference sequence). The J segment lost 3 bases and the V segment lost 3 bases, leaving 3 bases of the junction unmatched. The CDR3 extends over 15 amino acids. The CDR3 sequence: CASSFLRGDTGELFF. In DNA, the CDR3 is TGTGCCAGCAGCTTTTTGCGGGGGGACACCGGGGAGCTGTTTTTT.

The V call is TRBV27, the J call TRBJ1-2, with 7 positions matching TRBD1. V was pared by 5 bases and J by 4 bases, with 7 bases of the junction left unmatched. The CDR3 extends over 14 amino acids. The germline gives CDR1 MNHEY, CDR2 SMNVEV (reference sequence). In DNA, the CDR3 is TGTGCCAGCAGTACCGCCGGGACAGTCTATGGCTACACCTTC. This encodes CASSTAGTVYGYTF.

This chain connects TRBV6-6 to TRBJ1-5; D is undetermined. The CDR3 has 15 amino acids. V was cut by 7 bases and J by 3 bases, with 16 bases left in between. Per the germline V gene, CDR1 is MNHNY and CDR2 is SVGAGI (reference sequence). The CDR3 protein is CASTDGYDNNQPQHF. For the CDR3, the DNA is TGTGCCAGCACTGACGGATATGACAACAATCAGCCCCAGCATTTT.

V usage is TRBV11-2 and J usage is TRBJ1-5; no definite D call. Germline CDR1 reads SGHAT; CDR2 reads FQNNGV. The V end was cut by 1 base, the J end by 7 bases, with 8 bases between. The CDR3 runs 13 residues. CDR3 protein: CASSLGGAQPQHF. The CDR3 DNA sequence: TGTGCCAGCAGCTTAGGCGGCGCGCAGCCCCAGCATTTT.

V and J are TRBV14 and TRBJ2-3; TRBD2 matches at 7 bases. The V segment lost 4 bases and the J segment 0 bases; nucleotides outside the gene matches: 4. Germline CDR1 is SGHDN and CDR2 is FVKESK. CDR3 size: 15 residues. This CDR3 reads CASSPAGRSTDTQYF. In DNA form, the CDR3 reads TGTGCCAGCAGCCCAGCGGGAAGAAGCACAGATACGCAGTATTTT.

The chain is built from TRBV27 and TRBJ1-1; D is possibly TRBD1 (5 bases). Per germline, CDR1 MNHEY and CDR2 SMNVEV (reference sequence). CDR3 length: 15 amino acids. Trimming shortened V by 2 bases and J by 4 bases, and 14 bases separated the two germline ends. The CDR3 region is CASSLQTATRTEAFF. DNA of the CDR3: TGTGCCAGCAGTTTACAGACAGCCACGCGCACTGAAGCTTTCTTT.

The gene calls are TRBV10-1 and TRBJ2-2; 13 bases agree with TRBD2. The CDR3 has 16 amino acids. Germline-derived CDR1 and CDR2 are WNHNN and SYGVQD (reference sequence). With V trimmed by 3 bases and J by 5 bases, 3 bases remained unmatched. For the CDR3, the DNA is TGCGCCAGCAGTGAAACTAGCGGGAGGGCGACCGGGGAGCTGTTTTTT. Encoded protein: CASSETSGRATGELFF.

The V and J genes are TRBV18 and TRBJ2-2; 8 nucleotides agree with TRBD2. The germline V gene has CDR1 KGHSH and CDR2 LQKENI. The CDR3 consists of 13 residues. Trimming at V came to 6 bases and at J to 5 bases, leaving 2 bases not matched to a gene. The CDR3 is CASSPGGTGELFF. CDR3 bases: TGTGCCAGCTCCCCGGGGGGGACCGGGGAGCTGTTTTTT. Variable domain in full (rest from reference TRBV18 and TRBJ2-2): NAGVMQNPRHLVRRRGQEARLRCSPMKGHSHVYWYRQLPEEGLKFMVYLQKENIIDESGMPKERFSAEFPKEGPSILRIQQVVRGDSAAYFCASSPGGTGELFFGEGSRLTVL.

The chain joins TRBV29-1 to TRBJ2-2; D may be TRBD1 (6 bases). CDR3 length: 13 amino acids. Trimming removed 4 bases at V and 6 bases at J, with 12 bases between. Germline V gene sequence: CDR1 SQVTM, CDR2 ANQGSEA. Written as DNA, the CDR3 is TGCAGCGTTGCTCAGGGGATGGCCGGGGAGCTGTTTTTT. Translation gives CSVAQGMAGELFF.

The chain has TRBV7-2 and TRBJ2-7; TRBD1 agrees at 7 bases. The CDR3 contains 15 residues. Germline values: CDR1 SGHTA, CDR2 FQGNSA. Germline trimming cut 4 bases from V and 4 bases from J; bases unmatched to any gene: 10. CDR3: CASSSPLTGSYEQYF. In nucleotides, the CDR3 is TGTGCCAGCAGCTCCCCCTTGACAGGGAGTTACGAGCAGTACTTC.

V is TRBV7-6 and J is TRBJ2-1, with D possibly TRBD1 on 6 matching bases. Trimming removed 0 bases from V and 5 bases from J, with 17 bases in between. The length of the CDR3 is 17 residues. Germline V gene data show CDR1 as SGHVS and CDR2 as FNYEAQ. This CDR3 reads CASSLAVSQGGNNEQFF. CDR3 nucleotides: TGTGCCAGCAGCTTAGCTGTATCACAGGGTGGCAACAATGAGCAGTTCTTC.

The V and J genes are TRBV28 and TRBJ2-7; D gene unclear. The germline CDR1 and CDR2 sequences are MDHEN and SYDVKM. V was cut by 7 bases and J by 0 bases, with 7 bases left in between. This CDR3 has 12 residues. CDR3 sequence (DNA): TGTGCCAGCAAAACTAACTCCTACGAGCAGTACTTC. Encoded protein: CASKTNSYEQYF.